This T cell receptor beta chain emerged from a study of cytomegalovirus exposure and HLA in healthy donors. This clone was observed a single time. There are 13 residues in the CDR3. Germline CDR1 reads MNHNS; CDR2 reads SASEGT. Trimming cost V 6 bases and J 4 bases, with 10 bases left between them. Vbeta (60) and Jbeta (13) primers were used in the PCR. This table comes from immunoSEQ multiplex PCR, and its TCRdb copy is limited to in-frame clones, with some not included. The profile shows 200,000 to 250,000 clones, roughly 68% of them singletons. The sequence derives from a man aged 35 to 55 in good health and CMV-seropositive. The rearrangement uses TRBV6-1 and TRBJ1-5; possible D gene TRBD1, 5 bases. The sample taken for sequencing was PBMCs. The CDR3 protein is CASRIGANQPQHF. The CDR3 DNA sequence: TGTGCCAGCAGGATAGGGGCAAATCAGCCCCAGCATTTT.